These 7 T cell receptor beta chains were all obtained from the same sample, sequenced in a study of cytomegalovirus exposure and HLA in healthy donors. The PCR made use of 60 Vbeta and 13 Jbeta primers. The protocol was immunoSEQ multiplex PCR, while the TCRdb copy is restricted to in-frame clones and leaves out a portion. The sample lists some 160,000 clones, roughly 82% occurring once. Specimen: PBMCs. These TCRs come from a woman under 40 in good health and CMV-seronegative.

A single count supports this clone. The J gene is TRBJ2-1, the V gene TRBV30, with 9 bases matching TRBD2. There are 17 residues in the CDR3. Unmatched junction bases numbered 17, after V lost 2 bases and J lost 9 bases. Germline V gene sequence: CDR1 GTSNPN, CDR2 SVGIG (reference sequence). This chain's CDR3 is CAWSLQLASGTSVEQFF. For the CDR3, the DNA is TGTGCCTGGAGTCTCCAGTTGGCTAGCGGGACTTCGGTTGAGCAGTTCTTC.

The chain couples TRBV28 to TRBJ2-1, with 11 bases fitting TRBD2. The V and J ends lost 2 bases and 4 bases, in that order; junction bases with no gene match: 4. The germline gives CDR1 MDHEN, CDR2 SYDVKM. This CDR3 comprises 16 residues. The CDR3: CASSLPGLAEYNEQFF. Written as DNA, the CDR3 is TGTGCCAGCAGTTTACCGGGACTAGCGGAATACAATGAGCAGTTCTTC.

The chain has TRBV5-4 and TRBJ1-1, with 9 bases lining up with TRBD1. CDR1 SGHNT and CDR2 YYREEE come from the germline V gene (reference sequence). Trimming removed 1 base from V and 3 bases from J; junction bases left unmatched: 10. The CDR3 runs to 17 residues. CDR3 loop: CASSLSLGTGLHTEAFF. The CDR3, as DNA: TGTGCCAGCAGCTTGAGTTTGGGGACAGGGCTTCACACTGAAGCTTTCTTT.

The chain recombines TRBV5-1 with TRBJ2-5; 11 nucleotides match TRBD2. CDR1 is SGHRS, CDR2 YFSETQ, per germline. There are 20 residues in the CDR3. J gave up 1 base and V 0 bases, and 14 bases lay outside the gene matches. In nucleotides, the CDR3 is TGCGCCAGCAGCTTGGCCCTCGGCACGGAACTAGCGGGAGTCCAAGAGACCCAGTACTTC. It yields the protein CASSLALGTELAGVQETQYF.

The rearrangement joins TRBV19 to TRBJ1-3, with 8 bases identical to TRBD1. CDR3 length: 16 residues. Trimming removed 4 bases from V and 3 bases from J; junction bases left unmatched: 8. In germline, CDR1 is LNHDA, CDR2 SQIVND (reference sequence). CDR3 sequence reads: CASSTYDRGSGNTIYF. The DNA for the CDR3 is TGTGCCAGTAGTACCTATGACAGGGGAAGTGGAAACACCATATATTTT.

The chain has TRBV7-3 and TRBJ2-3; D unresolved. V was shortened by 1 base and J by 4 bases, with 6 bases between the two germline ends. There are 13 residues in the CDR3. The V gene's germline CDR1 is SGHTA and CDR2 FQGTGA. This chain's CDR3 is CASSLNGPDTQYF. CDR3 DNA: TGTGCCAGCAGCTTAAACGGTCCAGATACGCAGTATTTT.

The CDR3, as DNA: TGTGCCAGCAGCTTTGGGAGCACTGAAGCTTTCTTT. As protein: CASSFGSTEAFF. The genes are TRBV5-4 and TRBJ1-1, with D uncertain. Germline V CDR1 and CDR2: SGHNT, YYREEE (reference sequence). This CDR3 comprises 12 residues. The V and J ends lost 2 bases and 4 bases respectively, with 6 bases between them.